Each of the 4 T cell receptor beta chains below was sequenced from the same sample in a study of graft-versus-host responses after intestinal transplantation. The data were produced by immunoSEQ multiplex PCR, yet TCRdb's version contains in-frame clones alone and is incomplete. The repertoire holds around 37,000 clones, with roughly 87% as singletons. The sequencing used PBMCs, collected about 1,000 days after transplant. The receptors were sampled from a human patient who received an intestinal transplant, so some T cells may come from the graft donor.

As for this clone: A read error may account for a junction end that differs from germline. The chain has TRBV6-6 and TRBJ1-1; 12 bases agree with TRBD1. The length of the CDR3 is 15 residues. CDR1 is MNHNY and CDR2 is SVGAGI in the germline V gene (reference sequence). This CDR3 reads CASSDSYGTGGEAFF. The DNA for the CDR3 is TGTGCCAGCAGTGACTCATACGGGACAGGGGGCGAAGCTTTCTTT.

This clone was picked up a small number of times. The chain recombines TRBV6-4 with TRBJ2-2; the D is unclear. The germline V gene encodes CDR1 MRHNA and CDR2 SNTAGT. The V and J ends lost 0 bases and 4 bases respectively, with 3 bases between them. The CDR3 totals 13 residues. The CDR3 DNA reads TGTGCCAGCAGTGACTCAGGCACCGGGGAGCTGTTTTTT. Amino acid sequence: CASSDSGTGELFF.

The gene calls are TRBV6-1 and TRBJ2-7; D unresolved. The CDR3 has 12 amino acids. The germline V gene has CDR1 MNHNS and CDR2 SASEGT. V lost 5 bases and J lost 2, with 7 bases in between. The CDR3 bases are TGTGCCAGCAGTTCTCTTCCCTACGAGCAGTACTTC. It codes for CASSSLPYEQYF.

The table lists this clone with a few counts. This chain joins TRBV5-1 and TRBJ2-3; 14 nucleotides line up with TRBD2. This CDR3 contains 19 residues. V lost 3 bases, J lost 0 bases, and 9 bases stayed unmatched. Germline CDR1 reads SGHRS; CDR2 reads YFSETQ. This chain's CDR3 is CASSSIPGLAGGSTDTQYF. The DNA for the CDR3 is TGCGCCAGCAGCTCCATCCCCGGACTAGCGGGAGGTAGCACAGATACGCAGTATTTT.